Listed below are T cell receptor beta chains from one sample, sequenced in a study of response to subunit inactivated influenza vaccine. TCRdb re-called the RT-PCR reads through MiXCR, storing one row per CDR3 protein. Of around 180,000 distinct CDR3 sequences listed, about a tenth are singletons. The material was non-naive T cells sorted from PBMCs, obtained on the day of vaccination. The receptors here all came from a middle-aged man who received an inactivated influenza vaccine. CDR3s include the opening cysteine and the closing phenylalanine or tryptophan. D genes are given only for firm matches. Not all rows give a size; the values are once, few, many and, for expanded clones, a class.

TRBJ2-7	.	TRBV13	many	TGTGCCAGCAGCCCCAACGCCCGGGGATACTACGAGCAGTACTTC	CASSPNARGYYEQYF
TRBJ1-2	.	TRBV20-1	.	TGCAGTGCTACTGACAGTAGCAACTATGGCTACACCTTC	CSATDSSNYGYTF
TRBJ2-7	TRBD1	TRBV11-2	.	TGTGCCAGCAGCACCGGACAGGGGGCCCCCTACGAGCAGTACTTC	CASSTGQGAPYEQYF
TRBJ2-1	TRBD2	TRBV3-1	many	TGTGCCAGCAGCCAAGGGGCGACTAGCATCGAGCAGTTCTTC	CASSQGATSIEQFF
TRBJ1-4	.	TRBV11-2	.	TGTGCCAGCAGCTTAGCGGGGGGAACTAATGAAAAACTGTTTTTT	CASSLAGGTNEKLFF
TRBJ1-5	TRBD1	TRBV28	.	TGTGCCAGCAGTTTGGAGGGACAGGGAAATCAGCCCCAGCATTTT	CASSLEGQGNQPQHF
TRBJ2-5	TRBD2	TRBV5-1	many	TGCGCCAGCAGCACCATGTCTAGCGGACAAGAGACCCAGTACTTC	CASSTMSSGQETQYF
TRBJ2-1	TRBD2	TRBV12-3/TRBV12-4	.	TGTGCCAGCAGAAATAGCGGGGGCTACAATGAGCAGTTCTTC	CASRNSGGYNEQFF
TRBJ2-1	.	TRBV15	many	TGTGCCACCAGCCCCGTGGTAGCGGAGAGCTCCTACAATGAGCAGTTCTTC	CATSPVVAESSYNEQFF
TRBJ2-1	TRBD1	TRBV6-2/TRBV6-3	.	TGTGCCAGCAGGACAGGGGGAATGAATGAGCAGTTCTTC	CASRTGGMNEQFF
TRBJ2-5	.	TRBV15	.	TGTGCCACCAGCAGAGATTCATCCAGGGAAGAGACCCAGTACTTC	CATSRDSSREETQYF
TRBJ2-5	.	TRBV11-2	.	TGTGCCAGCAGCTTAGTAACGACCTTCCAAGAGACCCAGTACTTC	CASSLVTTFQETQYF
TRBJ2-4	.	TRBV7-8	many	TGTGCCAGCAGCCTCCAAGAAGTAAACATTCAGTACTTC	CASSLQEVNIQYF
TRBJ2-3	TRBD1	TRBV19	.	TGTGCCAGTAGCACCGCCGACAGGGGATTCCCAGATACGCAGTATTTT	CASSTADRGFPDTQYF
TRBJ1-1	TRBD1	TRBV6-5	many	TGTGCCAGCAGTTTCGGACAGGTGAACACTGAAGCTTTCTTT	CASSFGQVNTEAFF